The 7 T cell receptor beta chains given below trace back to one sample, sequenced in a study of T-cell reconstitution after alpha-beta-depleted transplantation in children (dated by TCRdb to between 2015 and 2016). The treatment or condition label for this specimen denotes: allogeneic hematopoietic cell transplantation with graft depleted of TCRalphabeta T cells and CD19 B cells. The library was produced with PCR. The sequencer listed for this sample is Illumina HiSeq 2500. TCR library preparation used molecular barcoding, with unique molecular identifiers applied to normalize quantification of the TCRbeta repertoire. TCRdb passed the public sequencing reads through fastp at Q25 and MiXCR, retaining productive beta sequences. CDR3 protein sequences are deduplicated, and each keeps its most common genes and DNA. This sample holds approximately 800,000 distinct CDR3 sequences; roughly 15% were observed only once. Just under 5% of the sample is held by the ten biggest clonotypes.

This material consisted of PBMCs, mostly from graft donor cells, taken 360 days after TCRalphabeta/CD19-depleted stem cell transplant. The source of these receptors is a male patient aged 10 to 17 who had a stem cell transplant for acute lymphoblastic leukemia, so the T cells may come from the graft donor.

This clonotype appeared a few times. The CDR3 DNA follows: TGCAGTGCTACCCAAAGCGGAATAAGCACAGATACGCAGTATTTT. It codes for CSATQSGISTDTQYF. V is TRBV20-1 and J is TRBJ2-3; D perhaps matches TRBD2 (5 bases). The V gene lost 4 bases and the J gene lost 0 bases, with 14 bases spanning the gap. The germline CDR1 and CDR2 sequences are DFQATT and SNEGSKA (reference sequence). CDR3 length: 15 amino acids.

This clonotype was seen more than once but under ten times. The chain couples TRBV19 to TRBJ2-2; D perhaps matches TRBD2 (5 bases). V was trimmed by 3 bases and J by 4 bases, leaving 12 bases between them. CDR1 is LNHDA, CDR2 SQIVND, per germline (reference sequence). This CDR3 is 15 amino acids long. CDR3 amino acids: CASSIFGKGTGELFF. CDR3 nucleotide sequence: TGTGCCAGTAGTATCTTCGGGAAGGGCACCGGGGAGCTGTTTTTT.

In this sample, this clonotype turned up many times. V usage is TRBV5-1 and J usage is TRBJ2-7; weak D call: TRBD1 (5 bases). CDR1 and CDR2 from the germline V gene are SGHRS and YFSETQ. This CDR3 spans 14 amino acids. V lost 0 bases and J lost 1, with 8 bases in between. Written as DNA, the CDR3 is TGCGCCAGCAGCTTGGATGGGGCATCCTACGAGCAGTACTTC. Translated, it gives CASSLDGASYEQYF.

The rearrangement uses TRBV12-3 or TRBV12-4 and TRBJ2-7, with D perhaps being TRBD1 or TRBD2 (5 bases each). The CDR3 is made up of 14 amino acids. The V end lost 3 bases, the J end lost 5 bases, and 14 bases lay between the germline ends. CDR3 coding DNA: TGTGCCAGCAGTTTTTCGGGACCTCGGGACGAGCAGTACTTC. Residues: CASSFSGPRDEQYF.

In its sample, this clonotype was seen a few times. This rearrangement joins TRBV7-8 to TRBJ2-5, with 7 nucleotides matching TRBD2. V shed 0 bases and J 2 bases; nucleotides not matched to a gene: 6. The CDR3 runs 16 residues. Germline V gene sequence: CDR1 SGHVS, CDR2 FQNEAQ. CDR3 nucleotides: TGTGCCAGCAGCTTAGCGCCCGGGGAGGGACAAGAGACCCAGTACTTC. This sequence encodes CASSLAPGEGQETQYF.

This clonotype was seen only a few times. This chain links TRBV5-1 with TRBJ2-5; TRBD2 agrees at 9 bases. Germline loops: CDR1 SGHRS, CDR2 YFSETQ. The CDR3 length is 15 residues. The V segment lost 4 bases and the J segment 5 bases; nucleotides outside the gene matches: 9. The CDR3 DNA reads TGCGCCAGCAGCCAGGGTAATAGCGGGAGTGAGACCCAGTACTTC. Translating gives CASSQGNSGSETQYF.

The rearrangement uses TRBV20-1 and TRBJ2-5; tentatively, D is TRBD2 (5 bases). Trimming pared 1 base from V and 5 bases from J, leaving 8 bases between. The CDR3 is 12 amino acids. Looked up from germline, CDR1 is DFQATT and CDR2 is SNEGSKA (reference sequence). The CDR3 DNA sequence: TGCAGTGCTAGAGGTTGGGAGGAGACCCAGTACTTC. Its protein is CSARGWEETQYF.